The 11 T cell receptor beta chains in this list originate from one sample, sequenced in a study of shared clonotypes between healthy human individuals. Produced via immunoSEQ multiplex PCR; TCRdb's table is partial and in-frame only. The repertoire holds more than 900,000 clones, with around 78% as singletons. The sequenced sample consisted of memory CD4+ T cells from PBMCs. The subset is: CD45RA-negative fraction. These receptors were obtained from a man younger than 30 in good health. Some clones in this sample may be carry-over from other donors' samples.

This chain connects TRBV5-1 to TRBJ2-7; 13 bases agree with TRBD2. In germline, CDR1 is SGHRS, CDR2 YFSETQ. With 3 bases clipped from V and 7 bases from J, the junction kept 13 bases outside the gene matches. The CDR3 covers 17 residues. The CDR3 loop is CASSSGLAGEYLEEQYF. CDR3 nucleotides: TGCGCCAGCAGCTCCGGACTAGCGGGAGAGTATCTTGAAGAGCAGTACTTC.

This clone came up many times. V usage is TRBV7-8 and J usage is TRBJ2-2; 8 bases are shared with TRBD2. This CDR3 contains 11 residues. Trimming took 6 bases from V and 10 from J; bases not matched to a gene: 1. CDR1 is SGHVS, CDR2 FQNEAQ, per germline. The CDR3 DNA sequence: TGTGCCAGCAGTGGACTAGCGGAGCTGTTTTTT. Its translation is CASSGLAELFF.

This CDR3 reads CASSADGWPGEQYF. CDR3 nucleotides: TGTGCCAGCAGTGCCGATGGGTGGCCGGGTGAGCAGTACTTC. The V and J genes are TRBV2 and TRBJ2-7; no firm D call. CDR3 length: 14 amino acids. Trimming took 4 bases from V and 7 from J, leaving 17 bases between them. CDR1 and CDR2 (germline): SNHLY, FYNNEI.

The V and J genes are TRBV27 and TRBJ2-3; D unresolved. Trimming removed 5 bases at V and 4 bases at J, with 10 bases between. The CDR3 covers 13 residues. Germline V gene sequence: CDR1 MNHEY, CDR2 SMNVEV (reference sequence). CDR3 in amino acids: CASSVTDSDTQYF. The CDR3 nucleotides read TGTGCCAGCAGTGTAACTGATTCAGATACGCAGTATTTT.

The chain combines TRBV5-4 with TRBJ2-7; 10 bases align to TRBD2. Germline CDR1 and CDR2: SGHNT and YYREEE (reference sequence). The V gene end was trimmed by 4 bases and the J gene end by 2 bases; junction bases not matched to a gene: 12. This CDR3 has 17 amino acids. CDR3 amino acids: CASSRSVAGGAPYEQYF. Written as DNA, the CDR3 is TGTGCCAGCAGCCGAAGTGTAGCGGGAGGAGCCCCCTACGAGCAGTACTTC.

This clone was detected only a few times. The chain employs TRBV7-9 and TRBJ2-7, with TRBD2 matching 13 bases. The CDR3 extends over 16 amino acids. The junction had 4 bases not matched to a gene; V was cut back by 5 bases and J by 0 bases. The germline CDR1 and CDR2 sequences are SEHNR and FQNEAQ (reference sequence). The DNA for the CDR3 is TGTGCCAGCAGCGCCGGGACTAGCGGGATCTCCTACGAGCAGTACTTC. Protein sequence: CASSAGTSGISYEQYF.

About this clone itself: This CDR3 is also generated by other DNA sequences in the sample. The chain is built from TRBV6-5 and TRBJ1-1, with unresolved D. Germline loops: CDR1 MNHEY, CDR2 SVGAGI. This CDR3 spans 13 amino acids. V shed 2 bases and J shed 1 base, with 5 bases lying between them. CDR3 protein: CASSYGQNTEAFF. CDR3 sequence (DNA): TGTGCCAGCAGTTACGGCCAGAACACTGAAGCTTTCTTT.

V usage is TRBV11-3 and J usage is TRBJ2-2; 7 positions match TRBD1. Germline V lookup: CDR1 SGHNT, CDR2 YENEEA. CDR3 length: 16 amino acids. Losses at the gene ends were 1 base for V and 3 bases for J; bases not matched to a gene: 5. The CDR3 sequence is CASSLGGTAHTGELFF. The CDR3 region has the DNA TGTGCCAGCAGCTTAGGGGGGACAGCTCACACCGGGGAGCTGTTTTTT.

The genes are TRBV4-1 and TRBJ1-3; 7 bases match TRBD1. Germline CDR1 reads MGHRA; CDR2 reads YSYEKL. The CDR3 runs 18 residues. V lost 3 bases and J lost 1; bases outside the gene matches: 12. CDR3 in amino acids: CASSHRDRKTSSGNTIYF. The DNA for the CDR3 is TGCGCCAGCAGCCACCGGGACAGAAAAACCTCTTCTGGAAACACCATATATTTT.

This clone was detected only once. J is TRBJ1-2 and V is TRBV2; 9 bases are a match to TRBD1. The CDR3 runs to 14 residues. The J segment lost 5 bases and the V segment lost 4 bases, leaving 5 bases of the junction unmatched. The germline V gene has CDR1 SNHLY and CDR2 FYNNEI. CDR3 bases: TGTGCCAGCAGTGCGGACAGGGGTGATTATGGCTACACCTTC. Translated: CASSADRGDYGYTF. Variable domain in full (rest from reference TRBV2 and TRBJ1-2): EPEVTQTPSHQVTQMGQEVILRCVPISNHLYFYWYRQILGQKVEFLVSFYNNEISEKSEIFDDQFSVERPDGSNFTLKIRSTKLEDSAMYFCASSADRGDYGYTFGSGTRLTVV.

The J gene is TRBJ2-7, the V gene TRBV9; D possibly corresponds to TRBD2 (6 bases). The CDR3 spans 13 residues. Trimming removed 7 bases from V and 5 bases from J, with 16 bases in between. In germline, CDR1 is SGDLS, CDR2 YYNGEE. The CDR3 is CASSRTRRDEQYF. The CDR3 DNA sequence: TGTGCCAGCTCCCGGACAAGGAGGGACGAGCAGTACTTC.